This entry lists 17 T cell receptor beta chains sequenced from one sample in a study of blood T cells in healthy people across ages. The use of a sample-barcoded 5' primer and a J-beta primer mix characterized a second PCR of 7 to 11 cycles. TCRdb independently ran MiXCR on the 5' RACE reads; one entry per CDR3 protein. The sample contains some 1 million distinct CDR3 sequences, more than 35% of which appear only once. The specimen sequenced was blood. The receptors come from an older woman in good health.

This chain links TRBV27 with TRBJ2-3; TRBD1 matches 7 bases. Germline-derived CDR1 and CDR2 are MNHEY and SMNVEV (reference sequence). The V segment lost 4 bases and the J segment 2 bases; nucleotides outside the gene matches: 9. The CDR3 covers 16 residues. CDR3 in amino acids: CASSSPRDRYTDTQYF. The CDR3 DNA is TGTGCCAGCAGTTCACCTCGGGACAGATACACAGATACGCAGTATTTT.

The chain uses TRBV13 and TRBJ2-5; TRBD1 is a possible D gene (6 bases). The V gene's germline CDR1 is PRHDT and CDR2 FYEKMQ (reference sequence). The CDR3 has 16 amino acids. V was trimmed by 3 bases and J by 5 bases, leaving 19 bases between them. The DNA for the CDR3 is TGTGCCAGCAGCTTGGACAGTAGGGACGGGGAGGAGACCCAGTACTTC. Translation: CASSLDSRDGEETQYF.

The DNA for the CDR3 is TGTGCTAGCGGCATCGACAGGGTAGCCCCCCAAGAGACCCAGTACTTC. Translating gives CASGIDRVAPQETQYF. The chain links TRBV2 to TRBJ2-7; tentatively, D is TRBD1 (7 bases). With the DNA end fitting TRBJ2-5 better, the J assignment may be wrong. CDR1 SNHLY and CDR2 FYNNEI come from the germline V gene. CDR3 length: 16 amino acids.

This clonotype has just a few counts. The CDR3 is CAISAGRGSGEKLFF. In DNA form, the CDR3 reads TGTGCCATCAGCGCCGGGAGGGGGTCTGGTGAAAAACTGTTTTTT. This chain joins TRBV10-3 and TRBJ1-4; weak D call: TRBD1 (6 bases). The V and J ends lost 6 bases and 7 bases respectively, with 18 bases between them. The CDR3 covers 15 residues. Germline V gene sequence: CDR1 ENHRY, CDR2 SYGVKD.

CDR3: CASSVGVGTGVTGELFF. In DNA form, the CDR3 reads TGTGCCAGCAGCGTAGGTGTAGGGACAGGGGTCACCGGGGAGCTGTTTTTT. The chain couples TRBV9 to TRBJ2-2, with 10 bases matching TRBD1. This CDR3 is built from 17 residues. The V segment lost 0 bases and the J segment 4 bases; nucleotides outside the gene matches: 6. CDR1 SGDLS and CDR2 YYNGEE come from the germline V gene.

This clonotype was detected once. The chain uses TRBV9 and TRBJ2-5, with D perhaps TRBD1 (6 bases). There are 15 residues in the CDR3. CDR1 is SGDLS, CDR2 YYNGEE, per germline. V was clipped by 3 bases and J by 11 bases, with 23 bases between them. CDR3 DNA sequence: TGTGCCAGCAGCGCACAGGGAAATTCCTACAATGAGCAGTACTTC. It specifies CASSAQGNSYNEQYF.

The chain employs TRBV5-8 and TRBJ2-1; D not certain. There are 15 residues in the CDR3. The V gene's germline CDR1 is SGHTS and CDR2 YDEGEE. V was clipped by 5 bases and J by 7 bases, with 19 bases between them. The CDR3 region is CASRLDRRTVNEQFF. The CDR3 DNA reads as TGTGCCAGCAGACTGGACCGGCGTACAGTAAATGAGCAGTTCTTC.

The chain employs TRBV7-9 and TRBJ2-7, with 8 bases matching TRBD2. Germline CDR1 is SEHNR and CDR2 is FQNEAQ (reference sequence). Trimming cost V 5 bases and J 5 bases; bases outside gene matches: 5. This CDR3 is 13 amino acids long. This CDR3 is CASSRGGIHEQYF. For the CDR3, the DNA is TGTGCCAGCAGCCGCGGGGGGATCCACGAGCAGTACTTC.

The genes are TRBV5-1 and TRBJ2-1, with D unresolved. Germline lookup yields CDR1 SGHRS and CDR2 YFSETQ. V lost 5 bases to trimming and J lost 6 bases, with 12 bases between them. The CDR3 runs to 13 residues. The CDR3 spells CASRGQSFNEQFF. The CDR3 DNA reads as TGCGCCAGCAGAGGGCAGAGCTTCAATGAGCAGTTCTTC. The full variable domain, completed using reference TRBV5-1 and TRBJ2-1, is KAGVTQTPRYLIKTRGQQVTLSCSPISGHRSVSWYQQTPGQGLQFLFEYFSETQRNKGNFPGRFSGRQFSNSRSEMNVSTLELGDSALYLCASRGQSFNEQFFGPGTRLTVL.

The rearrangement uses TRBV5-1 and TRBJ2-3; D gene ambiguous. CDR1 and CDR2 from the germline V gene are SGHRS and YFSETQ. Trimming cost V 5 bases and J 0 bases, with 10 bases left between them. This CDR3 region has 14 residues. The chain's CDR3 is CASSKVSSTDTQYF. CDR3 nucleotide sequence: TGCGCCAGCAGTAAGGTATCTAGCACAGATACGCAGTATTTT.

The CDR3 region has the DNA TGCAGCGTTGTGGGGGCGGAGGAGCAGTACTTC. This translates into CSVVGAEEQYF. J is TRBJ2-7 and V is TRBV29-1, with a possible D match to TRBD1 (6 bases). Germline loops: CDR1 SQVTM, CDR2 ANQGSEA. The V end was cut by 4 bases, the J end by 7 bases, with 11 bases between. The CDR3 contains 11 residues.

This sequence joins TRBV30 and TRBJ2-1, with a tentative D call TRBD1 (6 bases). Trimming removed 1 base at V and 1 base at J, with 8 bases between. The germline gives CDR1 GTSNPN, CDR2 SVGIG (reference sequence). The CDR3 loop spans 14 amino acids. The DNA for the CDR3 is TGTGCCTGGAGTGGCGGACAGTCCTACAATGAGCAGTTCTTC. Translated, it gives CAWSGGQSYNEQFF.

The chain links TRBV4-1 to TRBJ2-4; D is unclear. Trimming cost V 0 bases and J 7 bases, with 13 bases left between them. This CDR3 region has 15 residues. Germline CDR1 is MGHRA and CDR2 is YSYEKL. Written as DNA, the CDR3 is TGCGCCAGCAGCCAAGAGTATCTTCAGGACAACATTCAGTACTTC. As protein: CASSQEYLQDNIQYF.

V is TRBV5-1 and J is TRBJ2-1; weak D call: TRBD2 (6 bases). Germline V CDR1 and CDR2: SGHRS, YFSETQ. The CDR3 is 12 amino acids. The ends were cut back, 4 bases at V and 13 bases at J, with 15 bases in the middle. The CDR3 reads CASSGEVETQFF. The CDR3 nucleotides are TGCGCCAGCAGCGGGGAGGTGGAGACCCAGTTCTTC.

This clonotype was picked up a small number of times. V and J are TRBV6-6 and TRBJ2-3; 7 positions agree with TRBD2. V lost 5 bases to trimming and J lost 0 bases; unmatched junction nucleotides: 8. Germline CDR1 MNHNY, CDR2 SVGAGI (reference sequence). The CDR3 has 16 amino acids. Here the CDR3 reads CASSPASGISTDTQYF. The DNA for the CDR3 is TGTGCCAGCAGTCCTGCTAGCGGAATTAGCACAGATACGCAGTATTTT.

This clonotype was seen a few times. The CDR3 region is CASSYAGQGAGGYTF. CDR3 in DNA: TGTGCCAGCAGTTACGCGGGACAGGGGGCCGGTGGCTACACCTTC. This sequence joins TRBV6-5 and TRBJ1-2; 12 positions agree with TRBD1. The CDR3 extends over 15 amino acids. Germline assignment: CDR1 MNHEY and CDR2 SVGAGI. J gave up 7 bases and V 2 bases, and 5 bases lay outside the gene matches.

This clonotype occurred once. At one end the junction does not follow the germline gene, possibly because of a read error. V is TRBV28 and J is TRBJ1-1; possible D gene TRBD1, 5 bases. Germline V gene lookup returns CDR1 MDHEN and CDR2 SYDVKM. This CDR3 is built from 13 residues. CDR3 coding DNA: TGCGCCAGCAGTTTACATGAGGGACCTGAAGCTTTCTTT. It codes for CASSLHEGPEAFF.